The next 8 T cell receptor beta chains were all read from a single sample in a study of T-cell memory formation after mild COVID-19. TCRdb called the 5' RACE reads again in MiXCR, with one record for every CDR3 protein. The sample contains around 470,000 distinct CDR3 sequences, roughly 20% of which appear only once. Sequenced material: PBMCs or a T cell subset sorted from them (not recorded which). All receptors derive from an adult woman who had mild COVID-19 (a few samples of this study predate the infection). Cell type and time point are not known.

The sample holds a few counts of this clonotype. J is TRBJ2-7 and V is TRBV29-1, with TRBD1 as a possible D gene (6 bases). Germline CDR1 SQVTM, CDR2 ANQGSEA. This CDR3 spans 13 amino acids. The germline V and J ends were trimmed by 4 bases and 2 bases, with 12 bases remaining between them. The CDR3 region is CSVGETGPYEQYF. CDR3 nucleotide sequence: TGCAGCGTTGGGGAGACAGGTCCCTACGAGCAGTACTTC.

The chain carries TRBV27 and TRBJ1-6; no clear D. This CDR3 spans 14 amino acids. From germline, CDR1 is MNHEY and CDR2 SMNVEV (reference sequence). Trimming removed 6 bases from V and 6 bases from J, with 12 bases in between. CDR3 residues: CASSLWETNSPLHF. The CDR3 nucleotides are TGTGCCAGCAGCCTCTGGGAGACTAATTCACCCCTCCACTTT.

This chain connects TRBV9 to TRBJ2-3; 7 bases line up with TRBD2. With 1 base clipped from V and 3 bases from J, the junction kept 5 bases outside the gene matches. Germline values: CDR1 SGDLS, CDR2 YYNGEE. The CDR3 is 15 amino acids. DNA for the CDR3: TGTGCCAGCAGCGTAACGGCGGGAGATACAGATACGCAGTATTTT. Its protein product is CASSVTAGDTDTQYF.

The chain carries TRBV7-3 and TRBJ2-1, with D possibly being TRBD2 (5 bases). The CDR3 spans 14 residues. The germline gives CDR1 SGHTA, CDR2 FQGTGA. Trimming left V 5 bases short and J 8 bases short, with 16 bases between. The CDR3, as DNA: TGTGCCAGCAGCCCTAGTTTCGGAGGTGATGAGCAGTTCTTC. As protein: CASSPSFGGDEQFF.

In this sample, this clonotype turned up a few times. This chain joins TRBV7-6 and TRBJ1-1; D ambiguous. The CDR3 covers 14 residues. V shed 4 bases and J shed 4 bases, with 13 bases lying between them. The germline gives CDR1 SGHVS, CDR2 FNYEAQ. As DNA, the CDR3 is TGTGCCAGCAGCTCCGGGGTCTCTAGCACTGAAGCTTTCTTT. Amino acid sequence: CASSSGVSSTEAFF.

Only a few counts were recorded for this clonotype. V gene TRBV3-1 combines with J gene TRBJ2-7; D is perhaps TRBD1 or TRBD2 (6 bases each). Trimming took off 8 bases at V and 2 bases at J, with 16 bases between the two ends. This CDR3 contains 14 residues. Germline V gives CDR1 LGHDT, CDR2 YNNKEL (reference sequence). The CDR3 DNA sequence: TGTGCCAGCTCCAGTAGGGGGGCGACCTACGAGCAGTACTTC. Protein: CASSSRGATYEQYF.

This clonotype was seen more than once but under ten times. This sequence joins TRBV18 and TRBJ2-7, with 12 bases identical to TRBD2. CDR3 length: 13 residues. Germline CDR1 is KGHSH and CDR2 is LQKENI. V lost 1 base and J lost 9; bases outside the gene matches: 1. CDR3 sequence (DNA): TGTGCCAGCTCACCACGGACTAGCGGGACGCAGTACTTC. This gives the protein CASSPRTSGTQYF.

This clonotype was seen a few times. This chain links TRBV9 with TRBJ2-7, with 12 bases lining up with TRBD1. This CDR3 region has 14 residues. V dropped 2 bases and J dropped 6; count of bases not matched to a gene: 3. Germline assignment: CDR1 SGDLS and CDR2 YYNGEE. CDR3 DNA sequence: TGTGCCAGCAGCGTCGGGACAGGGGGCTTCGAGCAGTACTTC. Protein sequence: CASSVGTGGFEQYF.